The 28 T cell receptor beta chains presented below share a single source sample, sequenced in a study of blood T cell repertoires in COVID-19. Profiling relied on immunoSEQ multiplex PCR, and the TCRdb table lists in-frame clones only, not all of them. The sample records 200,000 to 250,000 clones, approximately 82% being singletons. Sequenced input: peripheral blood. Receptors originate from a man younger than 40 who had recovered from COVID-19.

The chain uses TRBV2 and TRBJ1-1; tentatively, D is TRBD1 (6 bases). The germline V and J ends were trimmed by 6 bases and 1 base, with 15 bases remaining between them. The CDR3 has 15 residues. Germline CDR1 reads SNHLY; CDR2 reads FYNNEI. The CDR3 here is CASSAVTGENTEAFF. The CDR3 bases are TGTGCCAGCAGCGCCGTGACAGGCGAGAACACTGAAGCTTTCTTT.

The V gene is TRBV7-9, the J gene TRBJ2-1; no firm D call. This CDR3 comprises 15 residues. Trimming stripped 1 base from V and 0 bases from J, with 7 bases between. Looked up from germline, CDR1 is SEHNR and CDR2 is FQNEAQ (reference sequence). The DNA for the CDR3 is TGTGCCAGCAGCTTAGGTAGAATCTCCTACAATGAGCAGTTCTTC. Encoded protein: CASSLGRISYNEQFF.

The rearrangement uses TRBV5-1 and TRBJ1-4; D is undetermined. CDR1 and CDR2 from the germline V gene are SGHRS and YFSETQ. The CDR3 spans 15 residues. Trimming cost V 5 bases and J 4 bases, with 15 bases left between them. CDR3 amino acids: CASRFRARDNEKLFF. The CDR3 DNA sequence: TGCGCCAGCAGATTTCGGGCGCGGGATAATGAAAAACTGTTTTTT. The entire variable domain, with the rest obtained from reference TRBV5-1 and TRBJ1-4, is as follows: KAGVTQTPRYLIKTRGQQVTLSCSPISGHRSVSWYQQTPGQGLQFLFEYFSETQRNKGNFPGRFSGRQFSNSRSEMNVSTLELGDSALYLCASRFRARDNEKLFFGSGTQLSVL.

For the CDR3, the DNA is TGTGCCAGCAGCTCTCTTGGAGTCTATGGCTACACCTTC. Its protein is CASSSLGVYGYTF. The V call is TRBV7-2, the J call TRBJ1-2; no reliable D call. With 4 bases removed from V and 4 bases from J, the gap between germline ends came to 10 bases. The CDR3 has 13 residues. Looked up from germline, CDR1 is SGHTA and CDR2 is FQGNSA. Complete variable domain (other parts from reference TRBV7-2 and TRBJ1-2): GAGVSQSPSNKVTEKGKDVELRCDPISGHTALYWYRQSLGQGLEFLIYFQGNSAPDKSGLPSDRFSAERTGGSVSTLTIQRTQQEDSAVYLCASSSLGVYGYTFGSGTRLTVV.

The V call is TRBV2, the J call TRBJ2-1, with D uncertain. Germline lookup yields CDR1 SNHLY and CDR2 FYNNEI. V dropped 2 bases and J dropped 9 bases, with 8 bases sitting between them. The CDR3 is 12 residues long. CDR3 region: CASSERGFEQFF. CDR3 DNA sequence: TGTGCCAGCAGTGAACGAGGATTTGAGCAGTTCTTC.

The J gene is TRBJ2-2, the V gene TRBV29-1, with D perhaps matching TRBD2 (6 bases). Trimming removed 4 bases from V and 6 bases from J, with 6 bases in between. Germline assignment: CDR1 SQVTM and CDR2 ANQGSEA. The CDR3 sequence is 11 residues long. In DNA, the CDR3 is TGCAGCGTTGGGGGGGCCGGGGAGCTGTTTTTT. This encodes CSVGGAGELFF.

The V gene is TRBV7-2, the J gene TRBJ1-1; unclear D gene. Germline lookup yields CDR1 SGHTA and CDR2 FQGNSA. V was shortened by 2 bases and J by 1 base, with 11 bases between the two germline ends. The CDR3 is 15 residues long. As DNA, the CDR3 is TGTGCCAGCAGCTTATTCGTCTACGGGAACACTGAAGCTTTCTTT. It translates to CASSLFVYGNTEAFF.

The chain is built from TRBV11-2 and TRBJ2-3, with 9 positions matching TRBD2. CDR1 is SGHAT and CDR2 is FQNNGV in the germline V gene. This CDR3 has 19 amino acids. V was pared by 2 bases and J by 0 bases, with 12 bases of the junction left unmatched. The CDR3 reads CASSLRTSAINTSTDTQYF. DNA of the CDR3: TGTGCCAGCAGCTTAAGGACTAGCGCCATAAATACTAGCACAGATACGCAGTATTTT. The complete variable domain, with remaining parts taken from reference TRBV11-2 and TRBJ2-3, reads EAGVAQSPRYKIIEKRQSVAFWCNPISGHATLYWYQQILGQGPKLLIQFQNNGVVDDSQLPKDRFSAERLKGVDSTLKIQPAKLEDSAVYLCASSLRTSAINTSTDTQYFGPGTRLTVL.

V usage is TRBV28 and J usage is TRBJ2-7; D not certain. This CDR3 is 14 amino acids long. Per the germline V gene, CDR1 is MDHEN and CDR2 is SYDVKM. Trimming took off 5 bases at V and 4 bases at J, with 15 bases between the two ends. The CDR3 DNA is TGTGCCAGCAGTCCCCGGTTGGGCAGATACGAGCAGTACGTC. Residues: CASSPRLGRYEQYV.

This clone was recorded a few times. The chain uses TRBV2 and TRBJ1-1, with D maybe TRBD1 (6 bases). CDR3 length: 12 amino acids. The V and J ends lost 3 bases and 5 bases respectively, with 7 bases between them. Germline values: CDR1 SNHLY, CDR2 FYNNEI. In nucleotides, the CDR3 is TGTGCCAGCAGTGAGACAGGAACTGAAGCTTTCTTT. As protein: CASSETGTEAFF.

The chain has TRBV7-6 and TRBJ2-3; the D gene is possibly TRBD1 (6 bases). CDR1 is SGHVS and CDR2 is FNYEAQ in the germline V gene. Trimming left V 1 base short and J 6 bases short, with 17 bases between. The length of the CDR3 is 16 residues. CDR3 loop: CASSLEGGGSRDTQYF. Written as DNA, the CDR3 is TGTGCCAGCAGCTTAGAAGGGGGTGGATCTAGGGATACGCAGTATTTT. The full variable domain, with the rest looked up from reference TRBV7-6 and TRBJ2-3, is GAGVSQSPRYKVTKRGQDVALRCDPISGHVSLYWYRQALGQGPEFLTYFNYEAQQDKSGLPNDRFSAERPEGSISTLTIQRTEQRDSAMYRCASSLEGGGSRDTQYFGPGTRLTVL.

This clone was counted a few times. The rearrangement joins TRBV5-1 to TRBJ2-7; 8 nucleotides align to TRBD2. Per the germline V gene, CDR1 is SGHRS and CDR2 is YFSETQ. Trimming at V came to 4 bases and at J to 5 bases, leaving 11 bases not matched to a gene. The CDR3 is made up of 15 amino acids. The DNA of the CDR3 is TGCGCCAGCAGCCACTTAGCGGGGACCCCCCACGAGCAGTACTTC. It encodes CASSHLAGTPHEQYF.

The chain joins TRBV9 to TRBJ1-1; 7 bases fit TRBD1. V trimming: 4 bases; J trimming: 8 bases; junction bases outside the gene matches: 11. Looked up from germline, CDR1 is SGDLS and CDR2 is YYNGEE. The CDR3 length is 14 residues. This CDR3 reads CASSKRTGTGEAFF. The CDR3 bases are TGTGCCAGCAGCAAACGGACAGGCACGGGAGAAGCTTTCTTT.

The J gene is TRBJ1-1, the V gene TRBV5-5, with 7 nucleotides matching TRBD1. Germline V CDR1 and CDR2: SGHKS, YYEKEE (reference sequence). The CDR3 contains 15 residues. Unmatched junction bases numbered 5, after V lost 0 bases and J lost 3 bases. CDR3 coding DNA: TGTGCCAGCAGCTTGGCGACAGGGACATACACTGAAGCTTTCTTT. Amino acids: CASSLATGTYTEAFF.

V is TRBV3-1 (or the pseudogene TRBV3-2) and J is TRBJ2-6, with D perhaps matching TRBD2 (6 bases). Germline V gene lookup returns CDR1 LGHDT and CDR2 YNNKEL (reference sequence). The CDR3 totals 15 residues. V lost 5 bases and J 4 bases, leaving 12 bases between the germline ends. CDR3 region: CASSELASGANVLTF. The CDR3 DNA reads TGTGCCAGCAGCGAACTAGCATCGGGGGCCAACGTCCTGACTTTC.

The CDR3 spells CASSLAGQNSYNEQFF. CDR3 coding DNA: TGCGCCAGCAGCTTGGCCGGACAGAACTCCTACAATGAGCAGTTCTTC. The chain couples TRBV5-1 to TRBJ2-1; perhaps TRBD1 as D (6 bases). CDR1 is SGHRS and CDR2 is YFSETQ in the germline V gene. The V and J ends lost 0 bases and 0 bases respectively, with 10 bases between them. This CDR3 spans 16 amino acids.

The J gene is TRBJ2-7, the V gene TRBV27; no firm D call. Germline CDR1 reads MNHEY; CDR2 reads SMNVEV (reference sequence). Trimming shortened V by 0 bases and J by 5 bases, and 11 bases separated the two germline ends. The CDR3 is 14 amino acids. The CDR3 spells CASSLSSRENEQYF. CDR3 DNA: TGTGCCAGCAGTTTATCTTCGAGAGAGAACGAGCAGTACTTC.

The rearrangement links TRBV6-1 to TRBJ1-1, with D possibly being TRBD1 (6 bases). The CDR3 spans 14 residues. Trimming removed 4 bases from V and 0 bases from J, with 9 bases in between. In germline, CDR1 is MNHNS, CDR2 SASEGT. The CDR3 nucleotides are TGTGCCAGCAGTGTAGCAGGGGTGAACACTGAAGCTTTCTTT. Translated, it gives CASSVAGVNTEAFF.

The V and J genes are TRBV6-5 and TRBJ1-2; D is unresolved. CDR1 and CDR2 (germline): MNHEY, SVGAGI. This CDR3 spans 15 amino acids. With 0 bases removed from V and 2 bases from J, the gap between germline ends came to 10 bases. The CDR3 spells CASSYSTGKNYGYTF. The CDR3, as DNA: TGTGCCAGCAGTTACTCGACCGGGAAGAACTATGGCTACACCTTC.

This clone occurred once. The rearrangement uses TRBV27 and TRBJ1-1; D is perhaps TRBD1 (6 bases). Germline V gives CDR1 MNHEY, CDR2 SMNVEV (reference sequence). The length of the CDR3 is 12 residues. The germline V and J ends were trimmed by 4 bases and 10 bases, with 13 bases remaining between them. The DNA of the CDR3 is TGTGCCAGCAGTTCCAGGACAGCTGTAGCTTTCTTT. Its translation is CASSSRTAVAFF.

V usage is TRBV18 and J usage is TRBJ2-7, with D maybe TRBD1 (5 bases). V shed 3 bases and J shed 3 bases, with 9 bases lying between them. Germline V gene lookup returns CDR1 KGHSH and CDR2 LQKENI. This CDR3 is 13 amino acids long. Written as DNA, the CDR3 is TGTGCCAGCTCACCCCCCGACAGCTACGAGCAGTACGTC. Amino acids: CASSPPDSYEQYV.

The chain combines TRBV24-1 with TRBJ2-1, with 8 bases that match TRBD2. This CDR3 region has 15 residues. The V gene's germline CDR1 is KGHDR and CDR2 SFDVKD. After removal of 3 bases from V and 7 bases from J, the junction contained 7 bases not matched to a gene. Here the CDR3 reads CATSDAGTRLNEQFF. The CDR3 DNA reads TGTGCCACCAGTGATGCCGGGACTAGACTTAATGAGCAGTTCTTC.

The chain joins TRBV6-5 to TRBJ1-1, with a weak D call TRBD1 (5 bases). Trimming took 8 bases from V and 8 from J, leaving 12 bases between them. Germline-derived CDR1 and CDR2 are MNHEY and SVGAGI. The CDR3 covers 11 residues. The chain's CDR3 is CASHGAGEAFF. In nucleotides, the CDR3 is TGTGCCAGCCATGGGGCGGGGGAAGCTTTCTTT.

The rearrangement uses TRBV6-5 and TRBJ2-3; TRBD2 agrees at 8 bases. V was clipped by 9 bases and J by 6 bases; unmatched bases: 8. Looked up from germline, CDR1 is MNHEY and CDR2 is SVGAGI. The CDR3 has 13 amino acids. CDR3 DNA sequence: TGTGCCAGTCGGGAGGGAATTTCCGATACGCAGTATTTT. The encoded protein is CASREGISDTQYF.

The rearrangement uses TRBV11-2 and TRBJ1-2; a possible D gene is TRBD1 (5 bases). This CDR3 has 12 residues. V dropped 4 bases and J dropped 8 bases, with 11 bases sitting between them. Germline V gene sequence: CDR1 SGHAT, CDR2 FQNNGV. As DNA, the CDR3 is TGTGCCAGCAGCTCGCAGGGTGAGGGCTACACCTTC. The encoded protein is CASSSQGEGYTF. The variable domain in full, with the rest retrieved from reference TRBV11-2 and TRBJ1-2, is EAGVAQSPRYKIIEKRQSVAFWCNPISGHATLYWYQQILGQGPKLLIQFQNNGVVDDSQLPKDRFSAERLKGVDSTLKIQPAKLEDSAVYLCASSSQGEGYTFGSGTRLTVV.

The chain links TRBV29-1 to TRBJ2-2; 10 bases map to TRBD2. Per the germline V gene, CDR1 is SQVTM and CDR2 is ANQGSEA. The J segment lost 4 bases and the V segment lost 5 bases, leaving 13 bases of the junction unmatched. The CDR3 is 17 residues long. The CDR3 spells CSVRTSGGGSVTGELFF. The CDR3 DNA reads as TGCAGCGTTCGGACTAGCGGAGGGGGGTCTGTCACCGGGGAGCTGTTTTTT.

CDR3 DNA: TGTGCCAGCACAACCGAAGGGGATACGAGAAACACCATATATTTT. Its translation: CASTTEGDTRNTIYF. The rearrangement uses TRBV2 and TRBJ1-3; TRBD1 might be the D (5 bases). The CDR3 spans 15 residues. The germline V and J ends were trimmed by 7 bases and 5 bases, with 18 bases remaining between them. Germline assignment: CDR1 SNHLY and CDR2 FYNNEI.

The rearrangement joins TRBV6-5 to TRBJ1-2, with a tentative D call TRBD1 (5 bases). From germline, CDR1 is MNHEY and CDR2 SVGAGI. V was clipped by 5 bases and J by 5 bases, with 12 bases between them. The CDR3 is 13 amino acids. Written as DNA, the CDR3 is TGTGCCAGCAGTCTGGCAGGGTGGTATGGCTACACCTTC. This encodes CASSLAGWYGYTF.